This passage covers 22 T cell receptor beta chains from one sample sequenced in a study of response to subunit inactivated influenza vaccine. In TCRdb, the RT-PCR reads were re-called with MiXCR into one record per CDR3 protein. The data show over 800,000 distinct CDR3 sequences, approximately 22% seen once. The starting material was PBMCs from blood, obtained about 5 days after vaccination. The receptors derive from a man over 45 who received an inactivated influenza vaccine.

This clonotype appeared a few times. The chain employs TRBV12-3 or TRBV12-4 and TRBJ2-3; 9 bases align to TRBD2. The CDR3 covers 18 residues. The junction had 19 bases not matched to a gene; V was cut back by 7 bases and J by 5 bases. CDR3 DNA sequence: TGTGCCAGCACTATGCGGGCTTTGTTAGCGGGAGTGGAAGATACGCAGTATTTT. Residues: CASTMRALLAGVEDTQYF.

The rearrangement links TRBV20-1 to TRBJ2-3; tentatively, D is TRBD1 (5 bases). With 7 bases removed from V and 14 bases from J, the gap between germline ends came to 19 bases. CDR1 is DFQATT and CDR2 is SNEGSKA in the germline V gene (reference sequence). The CDR3 covers 11 residues. In nucleotides, the CDR3 is TGCAGTGTCCCGTTAGGGGCCCGCGGGTATTTT. Translating it yields CSVPLGARGYF.

This sequence joins TRBV24-1 and TRBJ2-3, with D possibly being TRBD2 (5 bases). Germline lookup yields CDR1 KGHDR and CDR2 SFDVKD. V lost 3 bases and J lost 6, with 12 bases in between. This CDR3 is 14 amino acids long. CDR3 loop: CATSDPASGDTQYF. The CDR3, as DNA: TGTGCCACCAGTGATCCCGCTTCGGGGGATACGCAGTATTTT.

The chain employs TRBV3-1 and TRBJ2-3; 9 bases are a match to TRBD2. CDR3 size: 15 residues. The germline V gene has CDR1 LGHDT and CDR2 YNNKEL (reference sequence). V was clipped by 10 bases and J by 4 bases; unmatched bases: 12. This chain's CDR3 is CATRWAAGGPDTQYF. The CDR3 DNA reads TGTGCCACCCGGTGGGCAGCGGGGGGTCCAGATACGCAGTATTTT.

The genes are TRBV20-1 and TRBJ2-3; TRBD1 or TRBD2 may be the D gene (5 bases each). This CDR3 spans 12 amino acids. Germline CDR1 reads DFQATT; CDR2 reads SNEGSKA (reference sequence). Trimming stripped 3 bases from V and 11 bases from J, with 15 bases between. CDR3 sequence (DNA): TGCAGTGCTAGGAGTGAGGGGCTAGGGCAGTATTTT. The encoded protein is CSARSEGLGQYF.

The V gene is TRBV7-2, the J gene TRBJ2-1; D ambiguous. This CDR3 has 13 residues. Germline CDR1 reads SGHTA; CDR2 reads FQGNSA. Trimming took off 5 bases at V and 9 bases at J, with 14 bases between the two ends. The CDR3 loop is CASSLDGHGEQFF. The DNA for the CDR3 is TGTGCCAGCAGCCTGGACGGCCATGGTGAGCAGTTCTTC.

V gene TRBV10-3 combines with J gene TRBJ2-7; 15 bases are a match to TRBD2. Trimming took 2 bases from V and 5 from J; bases not matched to a gene: 4. The CDR3 covers 16 residues. Germline-derived CDR1 and CDR2 are ENHRY and SYGVKD. The CDR3 is CAISEGTSGRLNEQYF. DNA of the CDR3: TGTGCCATCAGTGAGGGGACTAGCGGGAGGTTAAACGAGCAGTACTTC.

The chain links TRBV5-1 to TRBJ2-1; tentatively, D is TRBD2 (6 bases). Germline V gives CDR1 SGHRS, CDR2 YFSETQ. The CDR3 totals 15 residues. Trimming cost V 1 base and J 7 bases, with 15 bases left between them. The CDR3 nucleotides read TGCGCCAGCAGCTTGATGCCGGGACTGGGGAATGAGCAGTTCTTC. Protein sequence: CASSLMPGLGNEQFF.

This clonotype was recorded many times. The V gene is TRBV12-3 or TRBV12-4, the J gene TRBJ2-2; D remains unclear. The CDR3 is made up of 13 amino acids. Trimming pared 1 base from V and 8 bases from J, leaving 8 bases between. The CDR3 region is CASSLGLGGELFF. CDR3 nucleotide sequence: TGTGCCAGCAGTTTAGGTCTGGGAGGGGAGCTGTTTTTT.

This chain connects TRBV24-1 to TRBJ2-1; 13 positions agree with TRBD2. Germline V lookup: CDR1 KGHDR, CDR2 SFDVKD. CDR3 length: 15 amino acids. V trimming: 4 bases; J trimming: 8 bases; junction bases outside the gene matches: 4. CDR3 DNA: TGTGCCACCAGTGAACTAGCGGGGGGGCAGTATGAGCAGTTCTTC. Translating gives CATSELAGGQYEQFF.

This clonotype was recorded many times. The V and J genes are TRBV4-3 and TRBJ1-1, with D tentatively TRBD1 (6 bases). Per germline, CDR1 LGHNA and CDR2 YSLEER. V lost 1 base, J lost 11 bases, and 14 bases lay in between. CDR3 length equals 13 residues. For the CDR3, the DNA is TGCGCCAGCAGCCAAGGCCCGGGGGCTAGGGCTTTCTTT. Its protein product is CASSQGPGARAFF.

J is TRBJ2-1 and V is TRBV19, with a tentative D call TRBD1 (5 bases). CDR3 size: 15 residues. Germline-derived CDR1 and CDR2 are LNHDA and SQIVND (reference sequence). V was trimmed by 1 base and J by 3 bases, leaving 10 bases between them. The CDR3 sequence is CASSIGPGLYNEQFF. CDR3 nucleotide sequence: TGTGCCAGTAGTATAGGTCCAGGGCTCTACAATGAGCAGTTCTTC. The whole variable domain, filled in from reference TRBV19 and TRBJ2-1, reads DGGITQSPKYLFRKEGQNVTLSCEQNLNHDAMYWYRQDPGQGLRLIYYSQIVNDFQKGDIAEGYSVSREKKESFPLTVTSAQKNPTAFYLCASSIGPGLYNEQFFGPGTRLTVL.

The chain is built from TRBV20-1 and TRBJ1-6, with unresolved D. The CDR3 covers 12 residues. CDR1 DFQATT and CDR2 SNEGSKA come from the germline V gene (reference sequence). V was clipped by 4 bases and J by 10 bases, with 11 bases between them. The CDR3 is CSAIKLESPLHF. The DNA of the CDR3 is TGCAGTGCTATCAAATTAGAGTCACCCCTCCACTTT.

This clonotype was counted a few times. The rearrangement joins TRBV28 to TRBJ2-7; TRBD1 agrees at 7 bases. Germline assignment: CDR1 MDHEN and CDR2 SYDVKM. This CDR3 is built from 14 residues. Germline trimming cut 3 bases from V and 3 bases from J; bases unmatched to any gene: 5. This CDR3 is CASSFSDRVYEQYF. The CDR3 DNA sequence: TGTGCCAGCAGTTTTAGTGACAGGGTCTACGAGCAGTACTTC.

The V gene is TRBV12-3 or TRBV12-4, the J gene TRBJ2-6; 10 bases fit TRBD1. CDR3 size: 17 residues. The trim removed 3 bases at V and 1 base at J, leaving 3 bases unmatched. The CDR3 DNA reads as TGTGCCAGCAGTTTGAGGACAGGGGGGTCTGGGGCCAACGTCCTGACTTTC. It codes for CASSLRTGGSGANVLTF.

This clonotype was found a few times. V usage is TRBV28 and J usage is TRBJ2-7; a weak D match, TRBD1 (6 bases). Germline loops: CDR1 MDHEN, CDR2 SYDVKM. Deletions cut 4 bases from V and 2 bases from J, with 15 bases between. The CDR3 is 15 residues long. For the CDR3, the DNA is TGTGCCAGCAGTTCCGTCGGACAGCGGCCCTACGAGCAGTACTTC. Translating it yields CASSSVGQRPYEQYF.

The chain joins TRBV6-5 to TRBJ2-7, with D maybe TRBD1 (6 bases). The CDR3 spans 15 residues. The V end lost 0 bases, the J end lost 1 base, and 10 bases lay between the germline ends. Germline V lookup: CDR1 MNHEY, CDR2 SVGAGI. The CDR3 DNA reads as TGTGCCAGCAGTTACTCGATGCAGGGGTCCTACGAGCAGTACTTC. Amino acid sequence: CASSYSMQGSYEQYF.

This clonotype turned up a few times. The CDR3 protein is CATSRDHPGLNTEAFF. In DNA, the CDR3 is TGTGCCACCAGCAGAGATCATCCTGGGTTGAACACTGAAGCTTTCTTT. The chain combines TRBV15 with TRBJ1-1; D not resolved. The ends were cut back, 0 bases at V and 0 bases at J, with 11 bases in the middle. Per germline, CDR1 LNHNV and CDR2 YYDKDF (reference sequence). The CDR3 loop spans 16 amino acids.

This chain links TRBV6-1 with TRBJ1-1; D is unresolved. Germline CDR1 reads MNHNS; CDR2 reads SASEGT. V lost 2 bases, J lost 9 bases, and 10 bases lay in between. The CDR3 is 12 residues long. The CDR3 DNA reads TGTGCCAGCAGTGAAAGGAGGCAGAAAGCTTTCTTT. It codes for CASSERRQKAFF.

The genes are TRBV4-2 and TRBJ2-5, with 15 nucleotides matching TRBD2. J gave up 5 bases and V 2 bases, and 3 bases lay outside the gene matches. Germline V gene lookup returns CDR1 LGHNA and CDR2 YNFKEQ. This CDR3 comprises 16 residues. The CDR3 DNA follows: TGTGCCAGCAGCCAACCCGGGACTAGCGGGGGGGAGACCCAGTACTTC. Encoded protein: CASSQPGTSGGETQYF.

This clonotype is a singleton in its sample. This sequence joins TRBV5-1 and TRBJ2-7; 12 bases are a match to TRBD2. CDR1 and CDR2 from the germline V gene are SGHRS and YFSETQ. With V trimmed by 4 bases and J by 2 bases, 4 bases remained unmatched. The CDR3 consists of 15 residues. CDR3 coding DNA: TGCGCCAGCAGCGCGACTAGCGGGGGTACCTACGAGCAGTACTTC. This codes for CASSATSGGTYEQYF.

The chain has TRBV27 and TRBJ2-1, with 8 positions matching TRBD2. Germline CDR1 reads MNHEY; CDR2 reads SMNVEV (reference sequence). Trimming removed 4 bases from V and 8 bases from J; junction bases left unmatched: 7. This CDR3 is 14 amino acids long. The CDR3 loop is CASSSSGGRDEQFF. The CDR3, as DNA: TGTGCCAGCAGTTCAAGCGGGGGTAGGGATGAGCAGTTCTTC.